The following is a TCR beta chain sequence with its context. Its target is unknown. In the PCR, 60 Vbeta and 13 Jbeta primers were used. TCRdb's copy holds only in-frame clones and misses some; the assay was immunoSEQ multiplex PCR. Its clone listing holds about 140,000 clones. The data are from a study of cytomegalovirus exposure and HLA in healthy donors. General study points: A later look showed TCR association rates differing by HLA locus, highest for DRB1 and lowest for HLA-C. In all likelihood, a cluster of highly shared sequence variants was a sequencing artifact. Clonal expansion was found to be greater in HLA-associated TCR beta chains than in equally common others in a later analysis.

The CDR3 covers 15 residues. Looked up from germline, CDR1 is PRHDT and CDR2 is FYEKMQ (reference sequence). The germline V and J ends were trimmed by 5 bases and 0 bases, with 14 bases remaining between them. The sequence derives from a man between 40 and 49 years old in good health and CMV-seronegative. The specimen sequenced was PBMCs. V usage is TRBV13 and J usage is TRBJ2-7; D call uncertain. This CDR3 reads CASSRGGKASYEQYF. As DNA, the CDR3 is TGTGCCAGCAGCCGAGGTGGCAAAGCCTCCTACGAGCAGTACTTC.